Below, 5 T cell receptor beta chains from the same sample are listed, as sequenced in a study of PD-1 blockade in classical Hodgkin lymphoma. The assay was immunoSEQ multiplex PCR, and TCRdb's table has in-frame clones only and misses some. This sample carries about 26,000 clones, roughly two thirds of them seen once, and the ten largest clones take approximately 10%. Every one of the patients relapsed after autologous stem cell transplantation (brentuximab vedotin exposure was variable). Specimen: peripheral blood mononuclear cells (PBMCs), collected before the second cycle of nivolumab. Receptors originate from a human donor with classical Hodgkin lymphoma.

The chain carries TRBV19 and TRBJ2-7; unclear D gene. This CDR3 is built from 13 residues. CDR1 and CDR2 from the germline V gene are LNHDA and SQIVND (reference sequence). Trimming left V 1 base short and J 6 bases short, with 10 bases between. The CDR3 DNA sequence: TGTGCCAGTAGTATAGCAGGCAGTCTCGAGCAGTACTTC. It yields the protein CASSIAGSLEQYF.

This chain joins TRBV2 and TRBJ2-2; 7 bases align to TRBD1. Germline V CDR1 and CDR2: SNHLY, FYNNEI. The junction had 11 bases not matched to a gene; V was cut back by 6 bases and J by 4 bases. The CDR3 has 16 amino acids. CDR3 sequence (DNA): TGTGCCAGCAGGGGCTTGGGACAGCCTGGCACCGGGGAGCTGTTTTTT. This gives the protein CASRGLGQPGTGELFF. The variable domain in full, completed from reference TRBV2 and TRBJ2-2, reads EPEVTQTPSHQVTQMGQEVILRCVPISNHLYFYWYRQILGQKVEFLVSFYNNEISEKSEIFDDQFSVERPDGSNFTLKIRSTKLEDSAMYFCASRGLGQPGTGELFFGEGSRLTVL.

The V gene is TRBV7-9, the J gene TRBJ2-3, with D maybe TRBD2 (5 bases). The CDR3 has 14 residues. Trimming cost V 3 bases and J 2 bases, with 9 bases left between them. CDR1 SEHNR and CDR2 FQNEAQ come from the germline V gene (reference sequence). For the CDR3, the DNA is TGTGCCAGCAGCTTGTCCCTAGCCACAGATACGCAGTATTTT. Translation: CASSLSLATDTQYF.

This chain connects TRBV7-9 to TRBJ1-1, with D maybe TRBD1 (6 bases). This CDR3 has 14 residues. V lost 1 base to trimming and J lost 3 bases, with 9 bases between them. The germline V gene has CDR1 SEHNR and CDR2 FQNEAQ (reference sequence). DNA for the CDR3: TGTGCCAGCAGCTTAGAGGGGGTTCACACTGAAGCTTTCTTT. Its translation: CASSLEGVHTEAFF.

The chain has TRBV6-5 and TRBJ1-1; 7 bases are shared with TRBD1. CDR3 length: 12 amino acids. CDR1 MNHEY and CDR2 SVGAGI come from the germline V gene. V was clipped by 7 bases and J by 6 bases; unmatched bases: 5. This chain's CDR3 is CASIPQGAEAFF. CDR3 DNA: TGTGCCAGCATCCCTCAGGGGGCTGAAGCTTTCTTT.